The 23 T cell receptor beta chains reported below all come from one sample, sequenced in a study of blood T cell repertoires in COVID-19. Here immunoSEQ multiplex PCR was the method, and the copy in TCRdb shows in-frame clones only, minus some. The repertoire includes tens of thousands of clones, 84% of them detected once, and over 10% sits in the top ten. The sequencing input was peripheral blood. The receptor set was obtained from a human donor in a cohort sampled during active COVID-19.

J is TRBJ2-2 and V is TRBV5-4; D not certain. Trimming stripped 4 bases from V and 1 base from J, with 23 bases between. The CDR3 is 19 amino acids. CDR1 SGHNT and CDR2 YYREEE come from the germline V gene (reference sequence). The CDR3 nucleotides read TGTGCCAGCAGCCCTGGCGACAACACCGACGCATTGAACACCGGGGAGCTGTTTTTT. It encodes CASSPGDNTDALNTGELFF.

This chain uses TRBV7-9 with TRBJ2-1, with D tentatively TRBD1 (5 bases). CDR3 length: 15 residues. The V gene lost 5 bases and the J gene lost 1 base, with 12 bases spanning the gap. The V gene's germline CDR1 is SEHNR and CDR2 FQNEAQ (reference sequence). The CDR3 bases are TGTGCCAGCAGCCAGACAGTCATGTCCTACAATGAGCAGTTCTTC. This codes for CASSQTVMSYNEQFF.

About this clone: At the DNA level, this CDR3 is encoded by other sequences in the same sample as well. The chain uses TRBV18 and TRBJ2-3; TRBD1 matches at 7 bases. The J segment lost 1 base and the V segment lost 6 bases, leaving 4 bases of the junction unmatched. This CDR3 has 14 residues. Per the germline V gene, CDR1 is KGHSH and CDR2 is LQKENI. In DNA, the CDR3 is TGTGCCAGCTCCCGTACAGGGGGCACAGATACGCAGTATTTT. Its translation is CASSRTGGTDTQYF.

This sequence joins TRBV6-5 and TRBJ1-2; tentatively, D is TRBD1 (5 bases). Germline V gives CDR1 MNHEY, CDR2 SVGAGI. The CDR3 extends over 13 amino acids. The V end was cut by 0 bases, the J end by 8 bases, with 10 bases between. For the CDR3, the DNA is TGTGCCAGCAGTTACTCCGGGCAGGGAGGCTACACCTTC. Its protein product is CASSYSGQGGYTF.

The CDR3 DNA is TGTGCCATCAGAAGGGGAATCCAAGAGACCCAGTACTTC. Encoded protein: CAIRRGIQETQYF. This sequence joins TRBV10-3 and TRBJ2-5; D perhaps matches TRBD1 (5 bases). CDR3 length equals 13 residues. Germline V CDR1 and CDR2: ENHRY, SYGVKD. Trimming left V 6 bases short and J 1 base short, with 9 bases between.

The chain combines TRBV5-1 with TRBJ1-4; D is undetermined. The V gene's germline CDR1 is SGHRS and CDR2 YFSETQ. V was trimmed by 4 bases and J by 0 bases, leaving 4 bases between them. The CDR3 runs 13 residues. This CDR3 is CASSRATNEKLFF. CDR3 nucleotides: TGCGCCAGCAGCCGTGCAACTAATGAAAAACTGTTTTTT. The variable domain in full, with the rest retrieved from reference TRBV5-1 and TRBJ1-4, is KAGVTQTPRYLIKTRGQQVTLSCSPISGHRSVSWYQQTPGQGLQFLFEYFSETQRNKGNFPGRFSGRQFSNSRSEMNVSTLELGDSALYLCASSRATNEKLFFGSGTQLSVL.

The rearrangement links TRBV2 to TRBJ1-4; the match to TRBD1 covers 7 bases. V lost 6 bases, J lost 12 bases, and 10 bases stayed unmatched. This CDR3 has 13 amino acids. Germline CDR1 is SNHLY and CDR2 is FYNNEI. CDR3 loop: CASRETVRGELFF. DNA for the CDR3: TGTGCCAGCAGGGAGACAGTCAGGGGGGAACTGTTTTTT.

The genes are TRBV27 and TRBJ2-3, with 12 bases identical to TRBD1. CDR3 length: 14 residues. Germline V lookup: CDR1 MNHEY, CDR2 SMNVEV (reference sequence). Losses at the gene ends were 4 bases for V and 6 bases for J; bases not matched to a gene: 2. This chain's CDR3 is CASSWDRGRDTQYF. The CDR3 DNA reads as TGTGCCAGCAGTTGGGACAGGGGGCGGGATACGCAGTATTTT.

The J gene is TRBJ1-6, the V gene TRBV3-1 (or the pseudogene TRBV3-2), with 9 bases fitting TRBD1. Trimming cost V 4 bases and J 10 bases; bases outside gene matches: 5. The length of the CDR3 is 14 residues. Germline-derived CDR1 and CDR2 are LGHDT and YNNKEL (reference sequence). This chain's CDR3 is CASSPWTGESPLHF. CDR3 in DNA: TGTGCCAGCAGCCCGTGGACAGGGGAATCACCCCTCCACTTT.

The gene calls are TRBV7-9 and TRBJ2-1, with D maybe TRBD2 (5 bases). Germline V lookup: CDR1 SEHNR, CDR2 FQNEAQ (reference sequence). The CDR3 runs 15 residues. V was pared by 0 bases and J by 4 bases, with 10 bases between. Here the CDR3 DNA reads TGTGCCAGCAGCTTAGCAGGGAGATTTTACAATGAGCAGTTCTTC. Amino acids: CASSLAGRFYNEQFF.

V is TRBV5-1 and J is TRBJ2-3; TRBD2 matches at 7 bases. CDR1 SGHRS and CDR2 YFSETQ come from the germline V gene. The CDR3 spans 15 residues. V was pared by 7 bases and J by 0 bases, with 8 bases of the junction left unmatched. CDR3 coding DNA: TGCGCCAGCCGCCCGGGGAGGGCTAGCACAGATACGCAGTATTTT. Encoded protein: CASRPGRASTDTQYF.

The chain links TRBV5-6 to TRBJ2-1; D is unresolved. V was cut by 0 bases and J by 5 bases, with 9 bases left in between. The CDR3 sequence is 14 residues long. The germline V gene has CDR1 SGHDT and CDR2 YYEEEE. The CDR3 coding sequence is TGTGCCAGCAGCTTGGTACTCAAAAACAATGAGCAGTTCTTC. It encodes CASSLVLKNNEQFF.

This chain's CDR3 is CASNAGGAGGATDTQYF. The CDR3 DNA is TGTGCCAGCAACGCAGGGGGCGCGGGAGGGGCAACAGATACGCAGTATTTT. V is TRBV7-2 and J is TRBJ2-3; the D gene is possibly TRBD2 (9 bases). The germline V gene has CDR1 SGHTA and CDR2 FQGNSA. The CDR3 totals 17 residues. The V end was cut by 7 bases, the J end by 3 bases, with 23 bases between.

This clone appeared once. At the DNA level, this CDR3 is encoded by other sequences in the same sample as well. This chain connects TRBV19 to TRBJ1-6; no clear D. CDR3 size: 13 residues. Trimming shortened V by 2 bases and J by 7 bases, and 6 bases separated the two germline ends. Germline V CDR1 and CDR2: LNHDA, SQIVND (reference sequence). CDR3 amino acids: CASSIRGNSPLHF. The CDR3 DNA reads as TGTGCCAGTAGTATACGGGGAAATTCACCCCTCCACTTT.

V usage is TRBV5-1 and J usage is TRBJ2-7; 12 bases line up with TRBD1. Germline CDR1 and CDR2: SGHRS and YFSETQ. The ends lost 3 bases at V and 7 bases at J; junction bases unmatched: 5. This CDR3 has 14 residues. The CDR3, as DNA: TGCGCCAGCAGCTGGGGACAGGGGGCGCAAGAGCAGTACTTC. Protein product: CASSWGQGAQEQYF.

Only one count was recorded for this clone. V gene TRBV3-1 (or the pseudogene TRBV3-2) combines with J gene TRBJ1-1; D is perhaps TRBD1 (5 bases). This CDR3 region has 13 residues. Trimming took off 3 bases at V and 4 bases at J, with 9 bases between the two ends. The germline gives CDR1 LGHDT, CDR2 YNNKEL (reference sequence). The CDR3, as DNA: TGTGCCAGCAGCCATCAGGGCGGCACTGAAGCTTTCTTT. Translated, it gives CASSHQGGTEAFF.

V gene TRBV11-2 combines with J gene TRBJ2-7, with 10 bases fitting TRBD2. Germline values: CDR1 SGHAT, CDR2 FQNNGV. The CDR3 spans 15 residues. Losses at the gene ends were 1 base for V and 4 bases for J; bases not matched to a gene: 4. The CDR3 nucleotides read TGTGCCAGCAGCTTAGTTGTGGGACTAGCGTACGAGCAGTACTTC. This encodes CASSLVVGLAYEQYF.

The V gene is TRBV11-2, the J gene TRBJ2-7, with 8 nucleotides matching TRBD1. Trimming at V came to 3 bases and at J to 2 bases, leaving 3 bases not matched to a gene. The germline V gene has CDR1 SGHAT and CDR2 FQNNGV. This CDR3 has 14 amino acids. CDR3 loop: CASSLDREAYEQYF. The CDR3, as DNA: TGTGCCAGCAGCTTGGACAGGGAGGCCTACGAGCAGTACTTC.

A remark on this clone: Other nucleotide sequences in the sample specify the same CDR3. This chain joins TRBV11-3 and TRBJ2-1; 12 bases line up with TRBD2. The V gene's germline CDR1 is SGHNT and CDR2 YENEEA. This CDR3 has 16 residues. Germline trimming cut 2 bases from V and 3 bases from J; bases unmatched to any gene: 2. The CDR3 loop is CASSLLAGGHYNEQFF. CDR3 coding DNA: TGTGCCAGCAGCTTACTAGCGGGGGGGCACTACAATGAGCAGTTCTTC.

The chain has TRBV5-1 and TRBJ2-1; 7 bases fit TRBD1. The length of the CDR3 is 19 residues. With V trimmed by 4 bases and J by 4 bases, 20 bases remained unmatched. Germline lookup yields CDR1 SGHRS and CDR2 YFSETQ. CDR3 loop: CASSPTPSTYGQAYNEQFF. The DNA of the CDR3 is TGCGCCAGCAGCCCGACCCCGAGCACATACGGACAGGCGTACAATGAGCAGTTCTTC.

CDR3 protein: CASSLGANRGTDTQYF. Here the CDR3 DNA reads TGTGCCAGCAGCTTAGGGGCGAACAGGGGTACAGATACGCAGTATTTT. V is TRBV7-3 and J is TRBJ2-3; 7 positions match TRBD1. Losses at the gene ends were 2 bases for V and 3 bases for J; bases not matched to a gene: 8. From germline, CDR1 is SGHTA and CDR2 FQGTGA. CDR3 length: 16 amino acids.

The chain combines TRBV7-9 with TRBJ2-4, with TRBD2 matching over 8 bases. Trimming at V came to 5 bases and at J to 5 bases, leaving 5 bases not matched to a gene. The germline V gene has CDR1 SEHNR and CDR2 FQNEAQ (reference sequence). CDR3 length equals 14 residues. The DNA for the CDR3 is TGTGCCAGCAGCCGCAACGGGGGGGAAAACATTCAGTACTTC. It specifies CASSRNGGENIQYF.

The rearrangement joins TRBV19 to TRBJ1-5, with D perhaps TRBD1 (5 bases). The CDR3 has 13 residues. The germline V and J ends were trimmed by 3 bases and 4 bases, with 7 bases remaining between them. Germline lookup yields CDR1 LNHDA and CDR2 SQIVND (reference sequence). The CDR3 region has the DNA TGTGCCAGTAGTATCAGGGAAAATCAGCCCCAGCATTTT. It codes for CASSIRENQPQHF.